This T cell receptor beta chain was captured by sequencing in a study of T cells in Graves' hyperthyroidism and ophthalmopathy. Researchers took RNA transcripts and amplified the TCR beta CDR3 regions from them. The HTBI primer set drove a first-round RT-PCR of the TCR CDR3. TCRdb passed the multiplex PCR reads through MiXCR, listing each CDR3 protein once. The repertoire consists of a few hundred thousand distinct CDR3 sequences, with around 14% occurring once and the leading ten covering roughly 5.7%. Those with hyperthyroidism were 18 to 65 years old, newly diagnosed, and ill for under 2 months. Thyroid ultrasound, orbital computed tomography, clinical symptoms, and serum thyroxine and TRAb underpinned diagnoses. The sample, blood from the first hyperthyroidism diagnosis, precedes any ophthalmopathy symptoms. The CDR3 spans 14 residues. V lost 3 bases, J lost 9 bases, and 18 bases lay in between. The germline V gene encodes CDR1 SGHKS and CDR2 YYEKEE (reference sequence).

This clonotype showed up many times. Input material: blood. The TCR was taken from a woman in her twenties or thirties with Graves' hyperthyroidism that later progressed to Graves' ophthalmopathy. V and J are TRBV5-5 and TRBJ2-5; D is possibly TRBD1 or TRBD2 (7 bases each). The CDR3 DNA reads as TGTGCCAGCAGCTCCGACAGGGAGGGTCGGGCCCAGTACTTC. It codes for CASSSDREGRAQYF. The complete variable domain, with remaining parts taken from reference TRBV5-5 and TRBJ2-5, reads DAGVTQSPTHLIKTRGQQVTLRCSPISGHKSVSWYQQVLGQGPQFIFQYYEKEERGRGNFPDRFSARQFPNYSSELNVNALLLGDSALYLCASSSDREGRAQYFGPGTRLLVL.